A single sample gave rise to the 15 T cell receptor beta chains below, sequenced in a study of T cell changes during pregnancy in multiple sclerosis. Some clones are missing from TCRdb's copy, which holds only in-frame ones; the method was immunoSEQ multiplex PCR. In the table there are roughly 60,000 clones, around 91% of which are singletons. Specimen: peripheral blood, collected in the second trimester of pregnancy. The receptors here all came from a female donor in good health, enrolled as a control in a pregnancy study.

V is TRBV6-1 and J is TRBJ2-4; 10 bases match TRBD2. The CDR3 has 16 amino acids. J gave up 6 bases and V 0 bases, and 5 bases lay outside the gene matches. Germline CDR1 and CDR2: MNHNS and SASEGT. The CDR3 is CASSEAASGGLNIQYF. DNA for the CDR3: TGTGCCAGCAGTGAAGCGGCTAGCGGGGGTTTAAACATTCAGTACTTC.

This clone has just one count. The chain couples TRBV28 to TRBJ1-3; perhaps TRBD1 as D (6 bases). Trimming removed 5 bases from V and 0 bases from J, with 11 bases in between. The CDR3 runs 15 residues. Germline V CDR1 and CDR2: MDHEN, SYDVKM. The CDR3, as DNA: TGTGCCAGCAGTCCATTGGACAGCTCTGGAAACACCATATATTTT. Translation: CASSPLDSSGNTIYF.

A single count supports this clone. V gene TRBV28 combines with J gene TRBJ2-1, with 10 positions matching TRBD2. The trim removed 4 bases at V and 9 bases at J, leaving 6 bases unmatched. CDR3 length equals 14 residues. The germline V gene encodes CDR1 MDHEN and CDR2 SYDVKM. For the CDR3, the DNA is TGTGCCAGCAGTTGGGGGGGACTAGCGAGTGAGCAGTTCTTC. Translated, it gives CASSWGGLASEQFF.

This rearrangement joins TRBV7-3 to TRBJ2-1; no firm D call. CDR3 length: 15 amino acids. Germline CDR1 SGHTA, CDR2 FQGTGA. Trimming took 1 base from V and 0 from J, leaving 7 bases between them. The CDR3: CASSLRLGSYNEQFF. In DNA form, the CDR3 reads TGTGCCAGCAGCTTAAGGCTAGGCTCCTACAATGAGCAGTTCTTC.

The chain joins TRBV13 to TRBJ2-7, with D perhaps matching TRBD2 (5 bases). Germline lookup yields CDR1 PRHDT and CDR2 FYEKMQ (reference sequence). The CDR3 runs 14 residues. The V gene lost 4 bases and the J gene lost 1 base, with 11 bases spanning the gap. CDR3 sequence reads: CASSYLASSYEQYF. In DNA, the CDR3 is TGTGCCAGCAGCTATCTAGCTAGTTCCTACGAGCAGTACTTC.

The J gene is TRBJ2-3, the V gene TRBV7-9, with 7 bases lining up with TRBD2. Germline CDR1 is SEHNR and CDR2 is FQNEAQ (reference sequence). Unmatched junction bases numbered 7, after V lost 1 base and J lost 0 bases. The CDR3 extends over 17 amino acids. The DNA of the CDR3 is TGTGCCAGCAGCTTAGGGCGGTCTAGCGGCAGCACAGATACGCAGTATTTT. Translating gives CASSLGRSSGSTDTQYF. The complete variable domain, with remaining parts taken from reference TRBV7-9 and TRBJ2-3, reads DTGVSQNPRHKITKRGQNVTFRCDPISEHNRLYWYRQTLGQGPEFLTYFQNEAQLEKSRLLSDRFSAERPKGSFSTLEIQRTEQGDSAMYLCASSLGRSSGSTDTQYFGPGTRLTVL.

This clone was counted a single time. CDR3 residues: CASRTDTQPVALFF. CDR3 nucleotides: TGTGCCAGCAGGACGGACACCCAGCCAGTAGCACTGTTTTTT. The chain links TRBV6-1 to TRBJ1-4, with D maybe TRBD1 (5 bases). The V and J ends lost 6 bases and 13 bases respectively, with 21 bases between them. This CDR3 comprises 14 residues. Germline CDR1 is MNHNS and CDR2 is SASEGT.

V usage is TRBV7-8 and J usage is TRBJ2-7; 8 bases agree with TRBD1. The CDR3 contains 17 residues. Germline CDR1 SGHVS, CDR2 FQNEAQ. V lost 2 bases, J lost 7 bases, and 16 bases stayed unmatched. The CDR3 DNA reads as TGTGCCAGCAGCTTATTCTTGTTAAGGACAGGGTCGGGGGAGCAGTACTTC. Amino acid sequence: CASSLFLLRTGSGEQYF.

The chain joins TRBV27 to TRBJ1-4; TRBD1 aligns across 8 bases. Germline CDR1 reads MNHEY; CDR2 reads SMNVEV (reference sequence). With 3 bases clipped from V and 7 bases from J, the junction kept 13 bases outside the gene matches. CDR3 size: 17 residues. The CDR3 spells CASSFLTRQGLGEKLFF. In DNA form, the CDR3 reads TGTGCCAGCAGTTTCCTCACTCGACAGGGGCTGGGTGAAAAACTGTTTTTT.

This chain uses TRBV11-3 with TRBJ1-1, with 9 bases that match TRBD1. With 5 bases clipped from V and 5 bases from J, the junction kept 9 bases outside the gene matches. The V gene's germline CDR1 is SGHNT and CDR2 YENEEA. This CDR3 spans 15 amino acids. CDR3 protein: CASSRRTGADTEAFF. The CDR3 DNA is TGTGCCAGCAGCCGTAGGACAGGGGCCGATACTGAAGCTTTCTTT.

The chain carries TRBV11-2 and TRBJ2-1, with D perhaps TRBD1 (6 bases). This CDR3 has 16 amino acids. The V gene lost 0 bases and the J gene lost 3 bases, with 12 bases spanning the gap. The germline CDR1 and CDR2 sequences are SGHAT and FQNNGV. CDR3 in DNA: TGTGCCAGCAGCTTAGAATCAACAGGGCGCTACAATGAGCAGTTCTTC. Its protein is CASSLESTGRYNEQFF.

The DNA of the CDR3 is TGTGCCAGCTCACCACCCGAGACAGGGTGGGGGAACACTGAAGCTTTCTTT. Amino acids: CASSPPETGWGNTEAFF. The chain is built from TRBV18 and TRBJ1-1, with TRBD1 matching 7 bases. Germline assignment: CDR1 KGHSH and CDR2 LQKENI. V lost 0 bases, J lost 1 base, and 8 bases stayed unmatched. The length of the CDR3 is 17 residues.

The chain combines TRBV5-1 with TRBJ2-5; 10 bases match TRBD2. Germline V gene sequence: CDR1 SGHRS, CDR2 YFSETQ. J was trimmed by 2 bases and V by 6 bases; bases with no gene match: 19. The CDR3 covers 19 residues. For the CDR3, the DNA is TGCGCCAGCAAACTTGAGGGAGCGGGAGGGCCTATGGAGCAAGAGACCCAGTACTTC. Its translation: CASKLEGAGGPMEQETQYF. Supplemented by reference TRBV5-1 and TRBJ2-5, the full variable domain reads KAGVTQTPRYLIKTRGQQVTLSCSPISGHRSVSWYQQTPGQGLQFLFEYFSETQRNKGNFPGRFSGRQFSNSRSEMNVSTLELGDSALYLCASKLEGAGGPMEQETQYFGPGTRLLVL.

The J gene is TRBJ2-7, the V gene TRBV27, with 9 positions matching TRBD2. V gave up 3 bases and J gave up 6 bases; unmatched junction bases: 12. This CDR3 has 16 amino acids. CDR1 and CDR2 (germline): MNHEY, SMNVEV (reference sequence). CDR3 sequence reads: CASSFPPRLSGSEQYF. CDR3 coding DNA: TGTGCCAGCAGTTTTCCCCCCCGCCTTAGCGGGAGCGAGCAGTACTTC.

The V call is TRBV7-9, the J call TRBJ2-7, with TRBD2 identical over 7 bases. Looked up from germline, CDR1 is SEHNR and CDR2 is FQNEAQ (reference sequence). The CDR3 runs 15 residues. Trimming took 1 base from V and 4 from J; bases not matched to a gene: 7. CDR3 sequence reads: CASSLEGGKAYEQYF. Written as DNA, the CDR3 is TGTGCCAGCAGCTTAGAGGGAGGGAAGGCTTACGAGCAGTACTTC.